The rows below give T cell receptor beta chains drawn from one sample of a study of blood T cell repertoires in COVID-19. Only in-frame clones appear in the TCRdb table, and some are missing; sequencing was by immunoSEQ multiplex PCR. The sample consists of around 200,000 clones, approximately 87% of them appearing once. The sequenced material came from peripheral blood. Source of these receptors: a woman under 30 who had recovered from COVID-19. CDR3s leave out the opening cysteine and the closing phenylalanine or tryptophan. D genes are given only for firm matches.

J gene: TRBJ2-1
V gene: TRBV19
D gene: .
CDR3 protein: ASSMRGRGSYNEQF

J gene: TRBJ2-7
V gene: TRBV7-6
D gene: .
CDR3 protein: ASSFGQTGSYEQY

J gene: TRBJ2-2
V gene: TRBV4-3
D gene: TRBD2
CDR3 protein: ASSHLAGATTGELF

J gene: TRBJ2-1
V gene: TRBV18
D gene: TRBD2
CDR3 protein: ASSPPGAGGGEQF

J gene: TRBJ1-1
V gene: TRBV6-5
D gene: TRBD1
CDR3 protein: ASNNRGRTEAF

J gene: TRBJ2-3
V gene: TRBV10-3
D gene: .
CDR3 protein: AISGETSGTDTQY

J gene: TRBJ1-1
V gene: TRBV5-1
D gene: .
CDR3 protein: ASSLNGQNTEAF

J gene: TRBJ2-1
V gene: TRBV9
D gene: .
CDR3 protein: ASSPSGTYYNEQF

J gene: TRBJ2-6
V gene: TRBV6-2/TRBV6-3
D gene: .
CDR3 protein: ASSPTSSGANVLT

J gene: TRBJ1-5
V gene: TRBV19
D gene: TRBD1
CDR3 protein: ASSTRDRGRWNQPQH

J gene: TRBJ2-5
V gene: TRBV4-2
D gene: TRBD2
CDR3 protein: ASSQEVLAGDTQY

J gene: TRBJ2-7
V gene: TRBV5-4
D gene: .
CDR3 protein: ASSKTTDYEQY

J gene: TRBJ1-1
V gene: TRBV15
D gene: .
CDR3 protein: ATSRDRQGQTEAF

J gene: TRBJ2-5
V gene: TRBV7-6
D gene: .
CDR3 protein: ASSSRGRETQY

J gene: TRBJ1-2
V gene: TRBV6-2/TRBV6-3
D gene: .
CDR3 protein: ASSYFVQGRSNGYT

J gene: TRBJ2-3
V gene: TRBV2
D gene: .
CDR3 protein: ATSYGASTDTQY

J gene: TRBJ2-7
V gene: TRBV19
D gene: .
CDR3 protein: ASSISGTADYEQY

J gene: TRBJ2-3
V gene: TRBV7-9
D gene: .
CDR3 protein: ASEPIEPGLYTDTQY

J gene: TRBJ1-4
V gene: TRBV3-1/TRBV3-2
D gene: TRBD1
CDR3 protein: ASSQDPTGGATNEKLF

J gene: TRBJ1-1
V gene: TRBV6-1
D gene: TRBD1
CDR3 protein: ASSDIQGAGTEAF

J gene: TRBJ2-1
V gene: TRBV7-3
D gene: TRBD2
CDR3 protein: ASSLSSSGRSNEQF

J gene: TRBJ2-3
V gene: TRBV18
D gene: TRBD1
CDR3 protein: ASSQGQGSTDTQY

J gene: TRBJ1-2
V gene: TRBV4-1
D gene: TRBD1
CDR3 protein: ASSQLETGDYGYT

J gene: TRBJ2-2
V gene: TRBV11-2
D gene: .
CDR3 protein: ASSLDRNTGELF

J gene: TRBJ1-5
V gene: TRBV20-1
D gene: .
CDR3 protein: SASKGDLKPQH

J gene: TRBJ2-7
V gene: TRBV6-2/TRBV6-3
D gene: .
CDR3 protein: ASSYDAGTHYEQY

J gene: TRBJ2-3
V gene: TRBV7-3
D gene: TRBD1
CDR3 protein: ASSLTGGRGTDTQY

J gene: TRBJ1-5
V gene: TRBV11-2
D gene: .
CDR3 protein: ASSLGRGANQPQH

J gene: TRBJ2-3
V gene: TRBV4-3
D gene: .
CDR3 protein: ASSLSWRASGDTQY

J gene: TRBJ1-2
V gene: TRBV5-1
D gene: TRBD1
CDR3 protein: ASSPGQGAVRGYT

J gene: TRBJ2-5
V gene: TRBV4-3
D gene: TRBD1
CDR3 protein: ASSQGTGQETQY

J gene: TRBJ2-2
V gene: TRBV7-9
D gene: TRBD2
CDR3 protein: ASRGLAGAHLDGELF

J gene: TRBJ2-2
V gene: TRBV10-3
D gene: TRBD1
CDR3 protein: AIRMTGAPGTGELF

J gene: TRBJ2-5
V gene: TRBV2
D gene: TRBD1
CDR3 protein: ASSARTGPPETQY

J gene: TRBJ2-5
V gene: TRBV30
D gene: .
CDR3 protein: AWSYTRQETQY

J gene: TRBJ2-2
V gene: TRBV10-2
D gene: .
CDR3 protein: ASSEIREYTGELF

J gene: TRBJ1-4
V gene: TRBV5-4
D gene: .
CDR3 protein: ASSPRGGNEKLF

J gene: TRBJ2-2
V gene: TRBV7-3
D gene: TRBD2
CDR3 protein: ASSWTGGPAGELF

J gene: TRBJ2-2
V gene: TRBV6-4
D gene: .
CDR3 protein: ASSGTGTGELF

J gene: TRBJ2-3
V gene: TRBV7-2
D gene: TRBD2
CDR3 protein: ASSQRGGITDTQY

J gene: TRBJ1-2
V gene: TRBV18
D gene: .
CDR3 protein: ASSSQDNYGYT